The 27 T cell receptor beta chains presented below share a single source sample, sequenced in a study of T cells in Graves' hyperthyroidism and ophthalmopathy. From RNA transcripts, TCR beta CDR3 regions were amplified. First-round RT-PCR with HTBI primers amplified the TCR CDR3 region. TCRdb re-called the multiplex PCR reads with MiXCR, one entry per CDR3 protein. Altogether a few hundred thousand distinct CDR3 sequences are present, 15% to 18% being singletons, with the ten largest covering around 7.5%. Input material: blood. The source is a woman between 25 and 40 years old with Graves' hyperthyroidism.

This clonotype was seen ten or more times. V is TRBV7-9 and J is TRBJ2-1; D may be TRBD1 (6 bases). Germline CDR1 is SEHNR and CDR2 is FQNEAQ (reference sequence). This CDR3 has 15 amino acids. Trimming took off 5 bases at V and 9 bases at J, with 20 bases between the two ends. The DNA for the CDR3 is TGTGCCAGCAGCCCGTCGGACAGCCCAGTCGGTGAGCAGTTCTTC. It yields the protein CASSPSDSPVGEQFF.

The genes are TRBV28 and TRBJ2-7; 11 bases line up with TRBD2. The ends lost 6 bases at V and 3 bases at J; junction bases unmatched: 7. The CDR3 spans 15 residues. Germline V lookup: CDR1 MDHEN, CDR2 SYDVKM. The CDR3 DNA follows: TGTGCCAGCAGATCGACTAGCGGGGATCTCTACGAGCAGTACTTC. It translates to CASRSTSGDLYEQYF.

This clonotype was seen a handful of times. The chain links TRBV28 to TRBJ2-7; 7 bases map to TRBD1. J was trimmed by 2 bases and V by 4 bases; bases with no gene match: 5. This CDR3 spans 14 amino acids. The germline V gene has CDR1 MDHEN and CDR2 SYDVKM. The CDR3 reads CASSSPQGPYEQYF. The CDR3 DNA is TGTGCCAGCAGTTCCCCACAGGGGCCCTACGAGCAGTACTTC.

This clonotype was found once. This sequence joins TRBV7-3 and TRBJ2-3; 8 bases match TRBD2. J gave up 0 bases and V 5 bases, and 7 bases lay outside the gene matches. The CDR3 contains 16 residues. Germline CDR1 and CDR2: SGHTA and FQGTGA. The CDR3 reads CASSPASGPSTDTQYF. The DNA of the CDR3 is TGTGCCAGCAGCCCTGCTAGCGGGCCTAGCACAGATACGCAGTATTTT.

This clonotype was picked up many times. The V and J genes are TRBV5-1 and TRBJ1-1; 9 bases fit TRBD1. CDR1 SGHRS and CDR2 YFSETQ come from the germline V gene. V trimming: 0 bases; J trimming: 7 bases; junction bases outside the gene matches: 10. The CDR3 is 16 residues long. Here the CDR3 reads CASSLVEVGQGVEAFF. Written as DNA, the CDR3 is TGCGCCAGCAGCTTGGTTGAGGTGGGACAGGGCGTTGAAGCTTTCTTT.

The gene calls are TRBV7-3 and TRBJ2-1, with D perhaps TRBD2 (8 bases). Trimming stripped 5 bases from V and 8 bases from J, with 22 bases between. CDR1 is SGHTA, CDR2 FQGTGA, per germline. The CDR3 is 16 residues long. CDR3 amino acids: CASSEIGGGGRYEQFF. The CDR3 DNA follows: TGTGCCAGCAGCGAAATTGGAGGGGGCGGGAGGTATGAGCAGTTCTTC.

A remark on this clonotype: Just one base apart from a much larger clone, this may be a read error. This chain links TRBV29-1 with TRBJ1-5; TRBD1 is a possible D gene (6 bases). CDR1 and CDR2 (germline): SQVTM, ANQGSEA. The V gene lost 5 bases and the J gene lost 2 bases, with 7 bases spanning the gap. This CDR3 has 12 amino acids. CDR3 sequence (DNA): TGCAGCGTTAGGGGGGGCAATCAGCCCCAGCATTTT. The encoded protein is CSVRGGNQPQHF.

This clonotype appeared a few times. The J gene is TRBJ2-1, the V gene TRBV4-2; D ambiguous. Germline V gene data show CDR1 as LGHNA and CDR2 as YNFKEQ. This CDR3 contains 13 residues. Trimming removed 7 bases from V and 5 bases from J, with 12 bases in between. CDR3 sequence (DNA): TGTGCCAGCACCGACCCGGGCAACAATGAGCAGTTCTTC. Protein product: CASTDPGNNEQFF.

This clonotype was seen a handful of times. V usage is TRBV6-2 or TRBV6-3 and J usage is TRBJ1-3; the match to TRBD1 covers 8 bases. The V gene's germline CDR1 is MNHEY and CDR2 SVGEGT. This CDR3 is built from 16 residues. V dropped 7 bases and J dropped 0; count of bases not matched to a gene: 8. The CDR3 loop is CASTDGTGHSGNTIYF. For the CDR3, the DNA is TGTGCCAGCACCGACGGGACAGGACACTCTGGAAACACCATATATTTT.

About this clonotype: A much larger clone lies one base from this, so it may be a read error. The CDR3 sequence is CASSLGWLGAYGQYF. The CDR3, as DNA: TGTGCCAGCAGCTTAGGGTGGCTTGGCGCTTACGGGCAGTACTTC. The genes are TRBV11-2 and TRBJ2-7; D gene unclear. This CDR3 spans 15 amino acids. The V gene's germline CDR1 is SGHAT and CDR2 FQNNGV.

This clonotype was seen only a few times. CDR3 nucleotides: TGTGCCAGCAGCGTAGGAGGGGGGGACGGCTACACCTTC. Translating it yields CASSVGGGDGYTF. The rearrangement links TRBV9 to TRBJ1-2, with D maybe TRBD1 (6 bases). The CDR3 is made up of 13 amino acids. Germline V CDR1 and CDR2: SGDLS, YYNGEE. V lost 0 bases and J 8 bases, leaving 11 bases between the germline ends.

This clonotype was recorded a few times. The genes are TRBV6-5 and TRBJ2-1, with unresolved D. Deletions cut 3 bases from V and 1 base from J, with 13 bases between. There are 16 residues in the CDR3. The germline V gene encodes CDR1 MNHEY and CDR2 SVGAGI. The CDR3 loop reads CASSYPLQTSYNEQFF. The CDR3 coding sequence is TGTGCCAGCAGTTATCCGTTGCAGACTTCCTACAATGAGCAGTTCTTC.

The chain recombines TRBV5-1 with TRBJ2-7; 12 bases fit TRBD2. The CDR3 is 16 amino acids. The ends lost 2 bases at V and 3 bases at J; junction bases unmatched: 6. CDR1 and CDR2 (germline): SGHRS, YFSETQ. CDR3 region: CASSFRTSGTNYEQYF. CDR3 nucleotide sequence: TGCGCCAGCAGCTTCCGGACTAGCGGGACTAACTACGAGCAGTACTTC.

There are many counts of this clonotype. DNA for the CDR3: TGCGCCAGCAGCCACCGGGACAGGGCGACTGAAGCTTTCTTT. Protein product: CASSHRDRATEAFF. This chain connects TRBV5-1 to TRBJ1-1, with 9 bases that match TRBD1. Germline CDR1 is SGHRS and CDR2 is YFSETQ. The V gene end was trimmed by 4 bases and the J gene end by 5 bases; junction bases not matched to a gene: 6. The CDR3 runs to 14 residues.

This clonotype was found many times. This chain connects TRBV20-1 to TRBJ2-5; TRBD2 aligns across 8 bases. J lost 4 bases, V lost 3 bases, and 4 bases had no gene match. Germline V lookup: CDR1 DFQATT, CDR2 SNEGSKA (reference sequence). The CDR3 contains 13 residues. Here the CDR3 reads CSASGRAIETQYF. The DNA of the CDR3 is TGCAGTGCTAGCGGGAGGGCCATAGAGACCCAGTACTTC.

The gene calls are TRBV4-1 and TRBJ1-5; 9 bases map to TRBD1. With 1 base clipped from V and 2 bases from J, the junction kept 3 bases outside the gene matches. Germline V gives CDR1 MGHRA, CDR2 YSYEKL. CDR3 length equals 16 residues. The CDR3 reads CASSQARTGGNQPQHF. CDR3 bases: TGCGCCAGCAGCCAAGCCCGGACAGGGGGCAATCAGCCCCAGCATTTT.

This clonotype was counted at least ten times. The chain carries TRBV3-1 and TRBJ2-3; a weak D match, TRBD2 (5 bases). CDR3 size: 15 residues. With 1 base removed from V and 5 bases from J, the gap between germline ends came to 13 bases. Per germline, CDR1 LGHDT and CDR2 YNNKEL (reference sequence). The CDR3 is CASSQVVERQDTQYF. CDR3 sequence (DNA): TGTGCCAGCAGCCAAGTCGTGGAGCGGCAAGATACGCAGTATTTT.

The table lists this clonotype with many counts. The chain combines TRBV6-1 with TRBJ2-7, with TRBD1 as a possible D gene (6 bases). Germline CDR1 reads MNHNS; CDR2 reads SASEGT. V was trimmed by 4 bases and J by 3 bases, leaving 13 bases between them. CDR3 length equals 14 residues. The CDR3 sequence is CASSASQGLYEQYF. CDR3 nucleotides: TGTGCCAGCAGTGCCTCTCAGGGGCTCTACGAGCAGTACTTC.

The chain couples TRBV6-5 to TRBJ1-5, with a weak D call TRBD1 (5 bases). V was trimmed by 2 bases and J by 3 bases, leaving 11 bases between them. The CDR3 has 15 residues. Per germline, CDR1 MNHEY and CDR2 SVGAGI. CDR3 DNA: TGTGCCAGCAGTTACGCTAGACAGTTCAATCAGCCCCAGCATTTT. Its translation is CASSYARQFNQPQHF.

This rearrangement joins TRBV7-9 to TRBJ2-7; 14 bases match TRBD2. Trimming at V came to 7 bases and at J to 1 base, leaving 9 bases not matched to a gene. Germline values: CDR1 SEHNR, CDR2 FQNEAQ (reference sequence). This CDR3 spans 17 amino acids. The CDR3 sequence: CASTPGTSGSLSYEQYF. CDR3 nucleotide sequence: TGTGCCAGCACCCCCGGGACTAGCGGGAGCCTTTCCTACGAGCAGTACTTC. Looking up the rest from reference TRBV7-9 and TRBJ2-7 gives the full variable domain: DTGVSQNPRHKITKRGQNVTFRCDPISEHNRLYWYRQTLGQGPEFLTYFQNEAQLEKSRLLSDRFSAERPKGSFSTLEIQRTEQGDSAMYLCASTPGTSGSLSYEQYFGPGTRLTVT.

Many counts were recorded for this clonotype. This rearrangement joins TRBV6-1 to TRBJ1-6; 8 bases match TRBD1. CDR1 is MNHNS and CDR2 is SASEGT in the germline V gene. Germline trimming cut 4 bases from V and 7 bases from J; bases unmatched to any gene: 0. This CDR3 contains 13 residues. The CDR3 sequence: CASSGTGNSPLHF. The CDR3 nucleotides are TGTGCCAGCAGTGGGACAGGGAATTCACCCCTCCACTTT.

The rearrangement joins TRBV5-6 to TRBJ2-3; 9 bases map to TRBD2. Trimming cost V 4 bases and J 4 bases; bases outside gene matches: 16. The CDR3 runs 18 residues. Germline V gene lookup returns CDR1 SGHDT and CDR2 YYEEEE. CDR3 nucleotide sequence: TGTGCCAGCAGCCTGCTGATTGGACTAGCGAGAAGCGCAGATACGCAGTATTTT. It is translated as CASSLLIGLARSADTQYF.

This clonotype appeared many times. The V call is TRBV6-1, the J call TRBJ2-1, with TRBD2 as a possible D gene (6 bases). Trimming took off 7 bases at V and 5 bases at J, with 18 bases between the two ends. Germline values: CDR1 MNHNS, CDR2 SASEGT. The CDR3 is made up of 15 amino acids. The DNA for the CDR3 is TGTGCCAGCAAAAAACCCGGGACGGGAGACAATGAGCAGTTCTTC. Protein: CASKKPGTGDNEQFF.

The chain recombines TRBV27 with TRBJ2-7; TRBD2 agrees at 10 bases. There are 15 residues in the CDR3. Germline CDR1 and CDR2: MNHEY and SMNVEV (reference sequence). V trimming: 7 bases; J trimming: 3 bases; junction bases outside the gene matches: 9. CDR3 sequence: CASMTRGLAVYEQYF. CDR3 nucleotides: TGTGCCAGCATGACTCGTGGACTAGCGGTCTACGAGCAGTACTTC.

CDR3 region: CASSDSGITYNEQFF. CDR3 DNA: TGTGCCAGCAGTGATAGCGGGATTACCTACAATGAGCAGTTCTTC. V gene TRBV2 combines with J gene TRBJ2-1; 8 bases agree with TRBD2. The CDR3 consists of 15 residues. Per germline, CDR1 SNHLY and CDR2 FYNNEI. The V gene end was trimmed by 3 bases and the J gene end by 2 bases; junction bases not matched to a gene: 3.

Concerning this clonotype itself: A read error may explain this, as a much larger clone is one base away. The chain joins TRBV20-1 to TRBJ2-7; the match to TRBD1 covers 9 bases. Germline V CDR1 and CDR2: DFQATT, SNEGSKA (reference sequence). This CDR3 contains 14 residues. The CDR3 coding sequence is TGCAGTGCTAAACCGGGACAGGGTCCCTACAAGCAGTACTTC. This gives the protein CSAKPGQGPYKQYF.

This clonotype was counted many times. This CDR3 is CASSLEAASGSGYEQYF. CDR3 coding DNA: TGTGCCAGCAGTTTGGAGGCCGCTAGCGGGAGTGGATACGAGCAGTACTTC. V usage is TRBV28 and J usage is TRBJ2-7; 10 bases map to TRBD2. The CDR3 totals 17 residues. The germline CDR1 and CDR2 sequences are MDHEN and SYDVKM. J lost 4 bases, V lost 3 bases, and 12 bases had no gene match.